This is a list of T cell receptor beta chains from one sample in a study of technical replicates of blood from a handful of donors. Profiled with immunoSEQ multiplex PCR; TCRdb holds only in-frame clones, not every one. In the table there are about 97,000 clones, over 95% of which are singletons. Sample: T cells isolated from PBMCs. The source of these receptors is a human donor in good health. The CDR3 runs from the conserved cysteine through the conserved F or W. The D gene is left open where the match is weak. Expanded clones are given a class, and other clones once, few, many or no size at all.

d_gene	j_gene	v_gene	abundance	CDR3nt	CDR3aa
TRBD1	TRBJ1-4	TRBV14	.	TGTGCCAGCAGCCCACTGAACTTTCGGGACAGTAATGAAAAACTGTTTTTT	CASSPLNFRDSNEKLFF
.	TRBJ2-1	TRBV7-9	.	TGTGCCAGCAGCTTCATACCTAGCGAGGGCAATGAGCAGTTCTTC	CASSFIPSEGNEQFF
TRBD1	TRBJ1-4	TRBV18	.	TGTGCCAGCTCACAAGGGACAGGGAAAGGTGAAAAACTGTTTTTT	CASSQGTGKGEKLFF
TRBD1	TRBJ2-7	TRBV27	.	TGTGCCAGCAGAGGGACAGGGGAGTTCGGCGAGCAGTACTTC	CASRGTGEFGEQYF
TRBD2	TRBJ2-7	TRBV19	.	TGTGCCAGCAAGGCGGGACTAGCGTCCTACGAGCAGTACTTC	CASKAGLASYEQYF
TRBD2	TRBJ2-3	TRBV9	.	TGTGCCAGCAGCACCGGGACTAGCGGGAGTATGGATACGCAGTATTTT	CASSTGTSGSMDTQYF
.	TRBJ1-1	TRBV4-1	.	TGCGCCAGCAGCCGAGTCGGACAGAACACTGAAGCTTTCTTT	CASSRVGQNTEAFF
.	TRBJ1-5	TRBV5-6	.	TGTGCCAGCAGCCTTACAGGGTATAGCAATCAGCCCCAGCATTTT	CASSLTGYSNQPQHF
TRBD2	TRBJ2-1	TRBV6-5	.	TGTGCCAGCAGATTAGCGGGAGTGATCAATGAGCAGTTCTTC	CASRLAGVINEQFF
TRBD1	TRBJ1-2	TRBV6-5	.	TGTGCCAGTTGGGACAGAGCTAACTATGGCTACACCTTC	CASWDRANYGYTF
.	TRBJ1-4	TRBV5-8	.	TGTGCCAGCAGATCAGGGGTCGGGGATGAAAAACTGTTTTTT	CASRSGVGDEKLFF
TRBD1	TRBJ2-7	TRBV7-9	.	TGTGCCAGCAGCTTGAGTCAGAGACAGGGGTTTAACGAGCAGTACTTC	CASSLSQRQGFNEQYF
TRBD1	TRBJ2-7	TRBV10-3	once	TGTGCCATCAGTGATCCATCCAGGACAGGGTGGAACGAGCAGTACTTC	CAISDPSRTGWNEQYF
TRBD2	TRBJ2-2	TRBV5-1	once	TGCGCCAGCAGCTTGGTAGCGGGAGAATACACCGGGGAGCTGTTTTTT	CASSLVAGEYTGELFF
.	TRBJ1-2	TRBV7-9	.	TGTGCCAGCAATTCGGGGAGCGTTGATGGCTACACCTTC	CASNSGSVDGYTF
.	TRBJ2-7	TRBV18	once	TGTGCCAGCTCACCTCGGACAGCCCTTACCTACGAGCAGTACTTC	CASSPRTALTYEQYF
.	TRBJ1-1	TRBV28	.	TGTGCCAGCAGTGACTCGAACACTGAAGCTTTCTTT	CASSDSNTEAFF
.	TRBJ2-2	TRBV9	.	TGTGCCAGCAGCGTTAGCTACAGGTCACCGAACACCGGGGAGCTGTTTTTT	CASSVSYRSPNTGELFF
.	TRBJ2-1	TRBV6-1	once	TGTGCCAGCACCCTCAGGGGAGTCGGGTACAATGAGCAGTTCTTC	CASTLRGVGYNEQFF
.	TRBJ2-1	TRBV7-9	.	TGTGCCAGCAGCTTAGTAGACAATGAGCAGTTCTTC	CASSLVDNEQFF
.	TRBJ1-2	TRBV28	.	TGTGCCAGCACCGGGGGGGCGGGTAGCTATGGCTACACCTTC	CASTGGAGSYGYTF
.	TRBJ1-2	TRBV4-1	.	TGCGCCAGCAGCCATCAGGGTTTTAACACCTTC	CASSHQGFNTF
TRBD2	TRBJ2-7	TRBV5-5	.	TGTGCCAGCAGCGAGGGGACTAGCGGGGGCATCTACGAGCAGTACTTC	CASSEGTSGGIYEQYF
.	TRBJ1-4	TRBV7-6	.	TGTGCCAGCAGCAAGGGCCCCGGCGAAGCGGACGGGGAAAAACTGTTTTTT	CASSKGPGEADGEKLFF
.	TRBJ1-1	TRBV11-3	.	TGTGCCAGCAGCTTAGAGAGACTGGGTGTGGCGGGGGGCACTGAAGCTTTCTTT	CASSLERLGVAGGTEAFF
TRBD2	TRBJ2-7	TRBV10-3	.	TGTGCCATCGCTAGCGGGACGAACTACGAGCAGTACTTC	CAIASGTNYEQYF
TRBD2	TRBJ2-3	TRBV28	.	TGTGCCAGCGTATTTTCGGCGGGAGGACGGGATACGCAGTATTTT	CASVFSAGGRDTQYF
.	TRBJ1-1	TRBV25-1	.	TGTGCCAGCAGCGGGAGGGTGAACACTGAAGCTTTCTTT	CASSGRVNTEAFF
.	TRBJ2-3	TRBV7-9	.	TGTGCCAGCAGCCCATACGGAGGCAGCTTGATCAGCACAGATACGCAGTATTTT	CASSPYGGSLISTDTQYF
TRBD1	TRBJ1-2	TRBV6-6	.	TGTGCCAGCAGCGACAGGGGCTGGGGCTACACCTTC	CASSDRGWGYTF
.	TRBJ2-2	TRBV6-5	.	TGTGCCAGCAGTTACACGAGGAACACCGGGGAGCTGTTTTTT	CASSYTRNTGELFF
.	TRBJ1-4	TRBV7-2	.	TGTGCCAGCAGCCTCTCGACGGGGCGGGAGGAAAAACTGTTTTTT	CASSLSTGREEKLFF
TRBD1	TRBJ1-1	TRBV6-5	.	TGTGCCAGCAGTTCCACAGGGGGCTTCGGTGAAGCTTTCTTT	CASSSTGGFGEAFF
TRBD1	TRBJ1-6	TRBV6-5	.	TGTGCCAGCAGTTCCCGCCAGGGGGTACATAATTCACCCCTCCACTTT	CASSSRQGVHNSPLHF
.	TRBJ1-4	TRBV6-1	.	TGTGCCAGCAGTGACGGGGGTGCAACTAATGAAAAACTGTTTTTT	CASSDGGATNEKLFF
.	TRBJ1-4	TRBV4-1	.	TGCGCCAGCAGCCAAGGGGAGGTGGTTTCTAATGAAAAACTGTTTTTT	CASSQGEVVSNEKLFF